The next 11 T cell receptor beta chains were all read from a single sample in a study of blood T cell repertoires in COVID-19. Sequencing was performed with immunoSEQ multiplex PCR; in TCRdb, only in-frame clones are kept and a portion is missing. The profile shows approximately 50,000 clones, 90% of them singletons. The specimen was peripheral blood. The receptors come from a man aged 40-50 years with acute or convalescent COVID-19.

This clone showed up just once. The J gene is TRBJ2-1, the V gene TRBV5-1, with 7 nucleotides matching TRBD2. The V gene's germline CDR1 is SGHRS and CDR2 YFSETQ. The CDR3 is 15 residues long. J lost 5 bases, V lost 0 bases, and 5 bases had no gene match. CDR3 bases: TGCGCCAGCAGCTTGGATGGGAGGGCCAACAATGAGCAGTTCTTC. The encoded protein is CASSLDGRANNEQFF.

This chain joins TRBV7-3 and TRBJ2-6, with D possibly matching TRBD1 (6 bases). The ends were cut back, 5 bases at V and 2 bases at J, with 10 bases in the middle. Germline assignment: CDR1 SGHTA and CDR2 FQGTGA. The CDR3 has 15 amino acids. Here the CDR3 reads CASSLQGTGANVLTF. In DNA form, the CDR3 reads TGTGCCAGCAGCCTACAGGGTACTGGGGCCAACGTCCTGACTTTC.

The CDR3 DNA is TGTGCCAGTCAGACTACGTTCCTAGCCAAAAACATTCAGTACTTC. Protein: CASQTTFLAKNIQYF. V gene TRBV19 combines with J gene TRBJ2-4; D might be TRBD2 (5 bases). The CDR3 has 15 residues. Germline V gene sequence: CDR1 LNHDA, CDR2 SQIVND (reference sequence). V was pared by 8 bases and J by 0 bases, with 14 bases between.

This chain links TRBV15 with TRBJ2-3; D is possibly TRBD2 (7 bases). The CDR3 covers 16 residues. The V end was cut by 3 bases, the J end by 2 bases, with 15 bases between. In germline, CDR1 is LNHNV, CDR2 YYDKDF (reference sequence). This CDR3 reads CATSSGRGTITDTQYF. DNA of the CDR3: TGTGCCACCAGCAGTGGGAGGGGGACGATCACAGATACGCAGTATTTT.

In this sample, this clone turned up once. The chain uses TRBV27 and TRBJ2-2; the match to TRBD1 covers 8 bases. Per germline, CDR1 MNHEY and CDR2 SMNVEV (reference sequence). There are 18 residues in the CDR3. Trimming took 2 bases from V and 5 from J; bases not matched to a gene: 13. As DNA, the CDR3 is TGTGCCAGCAGTTTAAGGCCCCCCGACAGGGGTGGAACCGGGGAGCTGTTTTTT. Residues: CASSLRPPDRGGTGELFF.

The genes are TRBV18 and TRBJ2-2; the D gene is possibly TRBD2 (6 bases). Trimming left V 0 bases short and J 6 bases short, with 11 bases between. The CDR3 is 15 amino acids. The germline gives CDR1 KGHSH, CDR2 LQKENI. The CDR3 nucleotides are TGTGCCAGCTCACCACCGGGGACTGGAGCCGGGGAGCTGTTTTTT. It yields the protein CASSPPGTGAGELFF.

CDR3 sequence reads: CASSPSTVSNTEAFF. The CDR3 coding sequence is TGTGCCAGCTCACCAAGTACAGTGTCTAACACTGAAGCTTTCTTT. The J gene is TRBJ1-1, the V gene TRBV18; D is undetermined. This CDR3 region has 15 residues. Looked up from germline, CDR1 is KGHSH and CDR2 is LQKENI. With 2 bases removed from V and 2 bases from J, the gap between germline ends came to 12 bases.

The rearrangement links TRBV9 to TRBJ1-6, with 12 bases fitting TRBD1. Germline CDR1 reads SGDLS; CDR2 reads YYNGEE. The junction had 4 bases not matched to a gene; V was cut back by 3 bases and J by 9 bases. CDR3 length equals 15 residues. Written as DNA, the CDR3 is TGTGCCAGCAGCGAGGGACAGGGGGCGAGTTCACCCCTCCACTTT. This translates into CASSEGQGASSPLHF.

The chain employs TRBV6-5 and TRBJ1-4; maybe TRBD1 (5 bases). The ends were cut back, 7 bases at V and 6 bases at J, with 12 bases in the middle. The length of the CDR3 is 13 residues. CDR1 is MNHEY and CDR2 is SVGAGI in the germline V gene. CDR3 sequence: CASNRGWDEKLFF. CDR3 DNA: TGTGCCAGCAACCGGGGGTGGGATGAAAAACTGTTTTTT.

The chain recombines TRBV18 with TRBJ2-1; 11 bases are shared with TRBD2. The V and J ends lost 4 bases and 5 bases, in that order; junction bases with no gene match: 7. Germline CDR1 reads KGHSH; CDR2 reads LQKENI. The CDR3 is made up of 16 amino acids. The CDR3 reads CASSLAGTSGHNEQFF. CDR3 sequence (DNA): TGTGCCAGCTCACTGGCCGGGACTAGCGGTCACAATGAGCAGTTCTTC.

The table lists this clone with a count of one. The CDR3 reads CASSLPGAGRGNEKLFF. CDR3 bases: TGTGCCAGCAGCTTACCCGGGGCGGGTAGGGGGAATGAAAAACTGTTTTTT. V is TRBV7-9 and J is TRBJ1-4; the D gene is possibly TRBD1 (6 bases). The CDR3 has 17 residues. Trimming cost V 2 bases and J 5 bases, with 18 bases left between them. Per the germline V gene, CDR1 is SEHNR and CDR2 is FQNEAQ (reference sequence).